This is a list of T cell receptor beta chains from one sample in a study of OX40 agonist ivuxolimab in advanced cancers. Produced via immunoSEQ multiplex PCR; TCRdb's table is partial and in-frame only. This table has fewer than 100,000 clones, 70% to 90% appearing once. Sequences were derived from CD4+ or CD8+ T cells sorted from blood, sampled in a trial of the OX40 agonist ivuxolimab. The source of these receptors is an adult with an advanced solid tumor such as melanoma, head and neck, liver or kidney cancer. Both conserved end residues are part of each CDR3. The D gene is left open where the match is weak. Clone size is given for some rows only: seen once, a few or many times, or a class if the clone is expanded.

>TRBJ2-5|-|-|TRBV5-4
CASIALRRTLETQYF
TGTGCCAGCATCGCACTTCGGAGGACGCTAGAGACCCAGTACTTC
>TRBJ1-4|-|-|TRBV6-6
CAVKGSTNEKLFF
TGTGCCGTGAAGGGTTCAACTAATGAAAAACTGTTTTTT
>TRBJ2-5|once|TRBD1|TRBV9
CASSVGGTGDETQYF
TGTGCCAGCAGCGTAGGGGGCACAGGGGATGAGACCCAGTACTTC
>TRBJ2-7|-|TRBD2|TRBV7-2
CASSRRLAASSYEQYF
TGTGCCAGCAGCCGTAGACTAGCGGCAAGCTCCTACGAGCAGTACTTC
>TRBJ1-1|-|-|TRBV18
CASSPPTGRGFEAFF
TGTGCCAGCTCACCACCTACAGGGAGGGGGTTTGAAGCTTTCTTT
>TRBJ2-1|-|-|TRBV30
CAWSPRVAEQFF
TGTGCCTGGAGTCCGCGGGTGGCTGAGCAGTTCTTC
>TRBJ2-3|-|TRBD2|TRBV6-4
CASSDSAGTNADTQYF
TGTGCCAGCAGTGACTCAGCAGGGACTAACGCAGATACGCAGTATTTT
>TRBJ1-2|-|-|TRBV4-1
CASSQDIQPSYGYTF
TGCGCCAGCAGCCAAGACATACAGCCTTCCTATGGCTACACCTTC
>TRBJ2-7|-|TRBD1|TRBV6-5
CASSGTGDYEQYF
TGTGCCAGCTCCGGGACAGGTGATTACGAGCAGTACTTC
>TRBJ1-2|-|-|TRBV29-1
CSVEDSGSGYTF
TGCAGCGTTGAAGATTCAGGTAGTGGCTACACCTTC
>TRBJ1-4|-|-|TRBV13
CASSLSPAEKLFF
TGTGCCAGCAGCTTATCCCCGGCTGAAAAACTGTTTTTT
>TRBJ2-3|-|TRBD1|TRBV5-4
CASSSKVQGAEDTQYF
TGTGCCAGCAGCTCGAAAGTACAGGGGGCGGAAGATACGCAGTATTTT
>TRBJ2-1|-|TRBD1|TRBV4-1
CASSLRAGGGYYNEQFF
TGCGCCAGCAGCCTTAGGGCAGGGGGCGGGTATTACAATGAGCAGTTCTTC
>TRBJ2-7|-|-|TRBV7-3
CASGGGRPYEQYF
TGTGCCAGCGGGGGGGGCCGCCCCTACGAGCAGTACTTC
>TRBJ2-7|-|-|TRBV25-1
CASGTEGYEQYF
TGTGCCAGCGGTACTGAGGGGTACGAGCAGTACTTC
>TRBJ2-7|-|TRBD1|TRBV5-5
CASSPGQGAGEQYF
TGTGCCAGCAGCCCGGGACAGGGGGCGGGGGAGCAGTACTTC
>TRBJ2-7|-|-|TRBV10-3
CAISGGTLSYEQYF
TGTGCCATCAGTGGGGGGACCCTCTCCTACGAGCAGTACTTC
>TRBJ2-2|-|-|TRBV9
CASSLQPSGSRANTGELFF
TGTGCCAGCAGCCTCCAACCCTCGGGTAGCAGGGCGAACACCGGGGAGCTGTTTTTT
>TRBJ2-7|-|TRBD2|TRBV18
CASSQGASGSYEQYF
TGTGCCAGCTCACAAGGGGCTAGCGGCTCCTACGAGCAGTACTTC
>TRBJ1-5|few|-|TRBV5-6
CASSLAAGQPQHF
TGTGCCAGCAGCTTGGCCGCCGGTCAGCCCCAGCATTTT